What follows is one T cell receptor (beta chain) and its context. This record comes from a study of cytomegalovirus exposure and HLA in healthy donors. A multiplex PCR was run with 60 Vbeta primers and 13 Jbeta primers. Repertoires were generated with immunoSEQ multiplex PCR, while TCRdb's copy carries only in-frame clones and drops some. This sample has 200,000 or so clones, with 70% to 85% found just once. The CDR3 covers 14 residues. Between the trimmed V and J ends, which lost 4 bases and 6 bases, there was a span of 16 bases. Looked up from germline, CDR1 is SGHNT and CDR2 is YYREEE (reference sequence).

The sequencing input was PBMCs. The clonotype was recovered from a man aged 45-60 years in good health and CMV-seronegative. This sequence joins TRBV5-4 and TRBJ1-1; tentative D call: TRBD1 (5 bases). The CDR3 region is CASSTGHGNSEAFF. The CDR3 DNA reads as TGTGCCAGCAGCACCGGACACGGAAACTCTGAAGCTTTCTTT.